The following is a T cell receptor (beta chain) sequence with its context. The source of the sample is a study of patients and donors after allogeneic stem cell transplantation. TCRdb recomputed calls from the RT-PCR reads with MiXCR, one row per CDR3 protein. The repertoire holds some 90,000 distinct CDR3 sequences, about 48% seen once, with 61% in the top ten. The receptor's source is a human donor who was either an allogeneic HSCT recipient or a stem cell or donor lymphocyte infusion donor (not recorded which). It is not recorded whose cells these are; they may come from a transplant donor. The sample comprised blood, either unsorted or a sorted T cell fraction (not recorded which).

The CDR3: CASSQGPGGSTEAFF. The CDR3, as DNA: TGTGCCAGCAGCCAAGGACCGGGTGGAAGCACTGAAGCTTTCTTT. This chain joins TRBV3-1 and TRBJ1-1; D call uncertain. Germline V CDR1 and CDR2: LGHDT, YNNKEL (reference sequence). The ends were cut back, 1 base at V and 4 bases at J, with 13 bases in the middle. The CDR3 contains 15 residues.